The rows below give T cell receptor beta chains drawn from one sample of a study of shared clonotypes between healthy human individuals. Some clones are missing from TCRdb's copy, which holds only in-frame ones; the method was immunoSEQ multiplex PCR. The profile shows roughly 1.5 million clones, under 99% of them singletons. The sample consisted of naive CD4+ T cells sorted from blood. These receptors were collected from a man aged 25-40 years in good health. CDR3s include the opening cysteine and the closing phenylalanine or tryptophan. A D gene is named only where the DNA matches it firmly. Clone size appears in some rows only: once, few, many, or a class for an expanded clone.

>NA|few|TRBV5-1|TRBJ2-7
TGCGCCAGCAGCTTGGTTCCAGACTCCTACGAGCAGTACTTC
CASSLVPDSYEQYF
>NA|NA|TRBV4-1|TRBJ2-2
TGCGCCAGCAGCTCCATCTCAACCGGGACAACCACCGGGGAGCTGTTTTTT
CASSSISTGTTTGELFF
>NA|NA|TRBV12-1|TRBJ1-1
TGTGCCAGTGCACGGAACACTGAAGCTTTCTTT
CASARNTEAFF
>NA|NA|TRBV5-5|TRBJ1-1
TGTGCCAGCAGCTTGTCCAGGGGGAACACTGAAGCTTTCTTT
CASSLSRGNTEAFF
>TRBD1|NA|TRBV19|TRBJ2-2
TGTGCCAGTAGTCCCGGACAGGATGCTAGGGAGCTGTTTTTT
CASSPGQDARELFF
>TRBD2|NA|TRBV19|TRBJ2-7
TGTGCCAGTAGTACTAGCGGGGGCAACTACGAGCAGTACTTC
CASSTSGGNYEQYF
>NA|NA|TRBV5-1|TRBJ1-1
TGCGCCAGCAGCTTGGGACCGGAAAGTGAAGCTTTCTTT
CASSLGPESEAFF
>NA|NA|TRBV11-2|TRBJ2-1
TGTGCCAGCAGCTCATACTTTGAGCAGTTCTTC
CASSSYFEQFF
>NA|NA|TRBV28|TRBJ2-7
TGTGCCAGCAGTTTTCGCGGCGGACAATATTACGAGCAGTACTTC
CASSFRGGQYYEQYF
>NA|NA|TRBV6-5|TRBJ2-7
TGTGCCAGCAGTTACCGGCGGGAATCCTACGAGCAGTACTTC
CASSYRRESYEQYF
>TRBD2|NA|TRBV11-3|TRBJ2-1
TGTGCCAGCAGCTTAGGACTAGCGGGAGGCTGGGATGAGCAGTTCTTC
CASSLGLAGGWDEQFF
>NA|NA|TRBV30|TRBJ2-7
TGTGCCTGGAGGCGGACTTGGGGGGTCTACGAGCAGTACTTC
CAWRRTWGVYEQYF
>NA|NA|TRBV27|TRBJ2-7
TGTGCCAGCCGGGGCGGGACCTACGAGCAGTACTTC
CASRGGTYEQYF
>NA|NA|TRBV6-5|TRBJ1-1
TGTGCCAGCAGTTCCGAGCGCAGGGTTAACGCTGAAGCTTTCTTT
CASSSERRVNAEAFF
>NA|NA|TRBV10-3|TRBJ2-1
TGTGCCATCAGTGATTTCTCCGGGAGCTACAATGAGCAGTTCTTC
CAISDFSGSYNEQFF
>NA|NA|TRBV5-1|TRBJ2-1
TGCGCCAGCAGCTACGGAGAGCAGGGGTACAATGAGCAGTTCTTC
CASSYGEQGYNEQFF
>NA|NA|TRBV10-3|TRBJ1-1
TGTGCCATCAGTGTCCACGAAATGAACACTGAAGCTTTCTTT
CAISVHEMNTEAFF
>NA|NA|TRBV19|TRBJ2-7
TGTGCCAGTACCTCCTCAGGGGTTGGCCCCGAGCAGTACTTC
CASTSSGVGPEQYF
>NA|NA|TRBV5-1|TRBJ2-5
TGCGCCAGCAGCTTGTCGGTCCAAGAGACCCAGTACTTC
CASSLSVQETQYF
>NA|NA|TRBV18|TRBJ2-3
TGTGCCAGCTCACCGACAAGACAGTCCTACACAGATACGCAGTATTTT
CASSPTRQSYTDTQYF
>NA|NA|TRBV29-1|TRBJ1-2
TGCAGCGCCGTGGGGTCGGATGGCTACACCTTC
CSAVGSDGYTF
>NA|NA|TRBV5-1|TRBJ1-4
TGCGCCAGCAGCTTGGCGGGGCCGTCTGCAACTAATGAAAAACTGTTTTTT
CASSLAGPSATNEKLFF
>NA|once|TRBV2|TRBJ2-1
TGTGCCAGGAAAAAAGTATACGGTGGCGAGCAGTTCTTC
CARKKVYGGEQFF
>NA|NA|TRBV15|TRBJ2-3
TGTGCCACCAGCAGAGATCTCGCGGGGACAGATACGCAGTATTTT
CATSRDLAGTDTQYF
>NA|NA|TRBV5-5|TRBJ2-7
TGTGCCAGCAGCTTGGCTCCCTCATACGAGCAGTACTTC
CASSLAPSYEQYF
>NA|once|TRBV4-1|TRBJ2-7
TGCGCCAGCAGCCAAATTACCTCATACGAGCAGTACTTC
CASSQITSYEQYF
>TRBD1|NA|TRBV10-2|TRBJ2-7
TGCGCCAGCAGTGAGGCGGTACAGGGGGGCTACGAGCAGTACTTC
CASSEAVQGGYEQYF
>TRBD2|NA|TRBV2|TRBJ2-7
TGTGCCAGCAGTAAGGGACTAGCGGGAGATTACGAGCAGTACTTC
CASSKGLAGDYEQYF
>NA|NA|TRBV18|TRBJ2-7
TGTGCCAGCTCACTGGTCGAGGAGACAGGGAGGAACTTC
CASSLVEETGRNF
>NA|NA|TRBV28|TRBJ1-2
TGTGCCAGCAGTTTAGGGGGAGGCTACACCTTC
CASSLGGGYTF
>TRBD1|NA|TRBV18|TRBJ2-5
TGTGCCAGCTCACTCGGGACAGGAGCGGAGACCCAGTACTTC
CASSLGTGAETQYF
>NA|NA|TRBV11-2|TRBJ1-1
TGTGCCAGCAGCCCAACAGGAGGGGGGAAGGTTGAAGCTTTCTTT
CASSPTGGGKVEAFF
>NA|NA|TRBV14|TRBJ2-2
TGTGCCAGCAGCCCGATCGTTGGGAGGAACACCGGGGAGCTGTTTTTT
CASSPIVGRNTGELFF
>NA|NA|TRBV5-1|TRBJ2-7
TGCGCCAGCAGCTTGGGGACAGATAAGCAGTACTTC
CASSLGTDKQYF
>TRBD1|NA|TRBV19|TRBJ2-7
TGTGCCAGTAGTATCCCCGGGACAGGCAACGAGCAGTACTTC
CASSIPGTGNEQYF
>NA|NA|TRBV5-1|TRBJ2-7
TGCGCCAGCAGCCCAGGCCTAGAATACGAGCAGTACTTC
CASSPGLEYEQYF
>NA|NA|TRBV5-1|TRBJ2-5
TGCGCCAGCAGCCAAACGGGATTCAAAGAGACCCAGTACTTC
CASSQTGFKETQYF
>TRBD1|NA|TRBV11-2|TRBJ2-7
TGTGCCAGCAGTTTCGACAGGGGGTTGGACGAGCAGTACTTC
CASSFDRGLDEQYF
>NA|NA|TRBV5-1|TRBJ1-1
TGCGCCAGCAGCGCCAGTTCGGGATACACTGAAGCTTTCTTT
CASSASSGYTEAFF
>TRBD1|NA|TRBV7-2|TRBJ2-2
TGTGCCAGCAGCTCAACAGGGGGCGCACTCACCGGGGAGCTGTTTTTT
CASSSTGGALTGELFF
>NA|NA|TRBV5-1|TRBJ2-2
TGCGCCAGCAGCTCCAGCGGGAACACCGGGGAGCTGTTTTTT
CASSSSGNTGELFF
>NA|once|TRBV28|TRBJ1-2
TGTGCCAGCGCTAACCAGGGGCTCACTAACTATGGCTACACCTTC
CASANQGLTNYGYTF
>NA|NA|TRBV5-8|TRBJ2-1
TGTGCCAGCAGCCTCCGTGGGGGCAAATACAATGAGCAGTTCTTC
CASSLRGGKYNEQFF
>TRBD1|NA|TRBV7-3|TRBJ2-1
TGTGCCAGCAGCTCAATAGCCCACCGGGACAGCTCCTACAATGAGCAGTTCTTC
CASSSIAHRDSSYNEQFF
>NA|once|TRBV7-2|TRBJ2-2
TGTGCCAGCAGCCCCGGACAGAGAACCGGGGAGCTGTTTTTT
CASSPGQRTGELFF
>NA|NA|TRBV20-1|TRBJ2-7
TGCAGTGCTAGCTCCGAGCAGTACTTC
CSASSEQYF
>TRBD2|NA|TRBV5-1|TRBJ2-1
TGCGCCAGCAGCTTCGGGACTAGCGGGTACAATGAGCAGTTCTTC
CASSFGTSGYNEQFF
>NA|once|TRBV7-9|TRBJ2-5
TGTGCCAGCGGCCCGGGTACAGAGACCCAGTACTTC
CASGPGTETQYF
>NA|NA|TRBV29-1|TRBJ2-2
TGCAGCGTTGGTACAGTCCACACCGGGGAGCTGTTTTTT
CSVGTVHTGELFF
>NA|once|TRBV2|TRBJ2-1
TGTGCCAGCACCATAGGAGGGCCGACATACAATGAGCAGTTCTTC
CASTIGGPTYNEQFF
>NA|NA|TRBV13|TRBJ2-2
TGTGCCAGCAGCACCAACAGGGGAGGGTTTACCGGGGAGCTGTTTTTT
CASSTNRGGFTGELFF
>NA|NA|TRBV30|TRBJ2-7
TGTGCCTGGAATAGAGGTTTCGAGCAGTACTTC
CAWNRGFEQYF
>TRBD1|NA|TRBV2|TRBJ2-5
TGTGCCAGCAGTGATTTACAGGGGACCCAAGAGACCCAGTACTTC
CASSDLQGTQETQYF
>NA|NA|TRBV11-1|TRBJ2-1
TGTGCCAGCAGCTTAGGGGGTCTAGTTATCTACAATGAGCAGTTCTTC
CASSLGGLVIYNEQFF
>TRBD2|NA|TRBV9|TRBJ2-2
TGTGCCAGCAGCATTTTAGCGGGAGCGAACACCGGGGAGCTGTTTTTT
CASSILAGANTGELFF